This is a list of T cell receptor beta chains from one sample in a study of T cells in Graves' hyperthyroidism and ophthalmopathy. TCRdb passed the multiplex PCR reads through MiXCR, listing each CDR3 protein once. Here the sample spans 410,000 or so distinct CDR3 sequences, roughly 14% being singletons. Material for sequencing was blood. The receptors here all came from a man younger than 35 with Graves' ophthalmopathy. The CDR3 runs from the conserved cysteine through the conserved F or W. The D gene is left open where the match is weak. Where a row states a size, it is once, few, many or the class of an expanded clone; other rows omit it.

>few|TRBJ1-1|.|TRBV6-9
TGTGCCAGCAGTTACGCATTGGTCACTGAAGCTTTCTTT
CASSYALVTEAFF
>.|TRBJ2-7|TRBD1|TRBV19
TGTGCCGGTAGTCCGGGACAGGGTGGATACGAGCAGTACTTC
CAGSPGQGGYEQYF
>few|TRBJ1-4|TRBD1|TRBV6-1
TGTGCCAGCAGTGGGGGACAGGGTTGGGAAAAACTGTTTTTT
CASSGGQGWEKLFF
>many|TRBJ2-3|TRBD1|TRBV6-6
TGTGCCAGCAGTTACTCGGGGGACAGGCCTACAGATACGCAGTATTTT
CASSYSGDRPTDTQYF
>many|TRBJ1-5|.|TRBV2
TGTGCCAGCAGTGAAGAGAGGACGGGAAATCAGCCCCAGCATTTT
CASSEERTGNQPQHF
>many|TRBJ2-3|.|TRBV6-2/TRBV6-3
TGTGCCAGCAGTTATCAGACCGGTACGGATACGCAGTATTTT
CASSYQTGTDTQYF
>.|TRBJ1-6|.|TRBV15
TGTGCCACCAGCAGAGTGGGGACTCGACCCCTCCACTTT
CATSRVGTRPLHF
>many|TRBJ1-1|.|TRBV7-9
TGTGCCAGCAGCCAGGGGAGGGCTGAAGCTTTCTTT
CASSQGRAEAFF
>.|TRBJ2-7|.|TRBV29-1
TGCAGCGCCAGGACAGCCATTCCCGAGCAGTACTTC
CSARTAIPEQYF
>many|TRBJ2-4|.|TRBV12-3/TRBV12-4
TGTGCCAGCAGGCGGGTGGAGGAAGCCAAAAACATTCAGTACTTC
CASRRVEEAKNIQYF
>many|TRBJ1-5|.|TRBV27
TGTGCCAGCAGTTTACTGAAAAATCAGCCCCAGCATTTT
CASSLLKNQPQHF
>.|TRBJ2-1|TRBD1|TRBV20-1
TGCAGTGCTACCAGGGGGCTGTACAATGAGCAGTTCTTC
CSATRGLYNEQFF
>many|TRBJ1-1|.|TRBV12-3/TRBV12-4
TGTGCCAGCAGCATCGGGGTTGAAGCTTTCTTT
CASSIGVEAFF
>many|TRBJ1-2|.|TRBV18
TGTGCCAGCTCTGCCCGGGAGGCCCTCAACTATGGCTACACCTTC
CASSAREALNYGYTF